The 29 T cell receptor beta chains below all came from one sample that was sequenced in a study of T cell responses to AZD1222 COVID-19 vaccine. Clones were read by immunoSEQ multiplex PCR, and TCRdb kept only the in-frame ones, dropping some. The sample holds some 250,000 clones, approximately 94% seen once. The material was peripheral blood, obtained 28 days after the second AZD1222 dose. The receptors stem from an adult who received the AZD1222 COVID-19 vaccine.

The rearrangement links TRBV10-3 to TRBJ2-7; 11 nucleotides match TRBD2. The CDR3 has 13 residues. From germline, CDR1 is ENHRY and CDR2 SYGVKD. Losses at the gene ends were 6 bases for V and 6 bases for J; bases not matched to a gene: 4. Here the CDR3 reads CAIRASGGTEQYF. The CDR3 nucleotides read TGTGCCATCAGAGCTAGCGGGGGGACCGAGCAGTACTTC.

This clone was recorded once. This chain uses TRBV19 with TRBJ1-6; D might be TRBD1 (5 bases). This CDR3 is built from 13 residues. CDR1 and CDR2 from the germline V gene are LNHDA and SQIVND (reference sequence). Trimming shortened V by 6 bases and J by 10 bases, and 13 bases separated the two germline ends. Here the CDR3 reads CASSQGRTSPLHF. In DNA, the CDR3 is TGTGCCAGTAGCCAGGGCAGGACATCACCCCTCCACTTT. Complete variable domain (other parts from reference TRBV19 and TRBJ1-6): DGGITQSPKYLFRKEGQNVTLSCEQNLNHDAMYWYRQDPGQGLRLIYYSQIVNDFQKGDIAEGYSVSREKKESFPLTVTSAQKNPTAFYLCASSQGRTSPLHFGNGTRLTVT.

V usage is TRBV27 and J usage is TRBJ1-1, with a tentative D call TRBD1 (6 bases). This CDR3 has 14 amino acids. Trimming stripped 6 bases from V and 4 bases from J, with 15 bases between. Germline CDR1 reads MNHEY; CDR2 reads SMNVEV (reference sequence). The CDR3 DNA reads as TGTGCCAGCAGAACCAAGGGGGTGGGCACTGAAGCTTTCTTT. This codes for CASRTKGVGTEAFF.

The chain couples TRBV7-9 to TRBJ2-7; D is uncertain. The V gene's germline CDR1 is SEHNR and CDR2 FQNEAQ (reference sequence). CDR3 length: 14 amino acids. Trimming removed 1 base at V and 0 bases at J, with 7 bases between. The CDR3 loop reads CASSLVAFSYEQYF. DNA for the CDR3: TGTGCCAGCAGCTTAGTGGCCTTCTCCTACGAGCAGTACTTC.

The chain uses TRBV28 and TRBJ2-3, with TRBD2 matching over 7 bases. Germline trimming cut 8 bases from V and 2 bases from J; bases unmatched to any gene: 4. CDR1 and CDR2 from the germline V gene are MDHEN and SYDVKM. There are 13 residues in the CDR3. The CDR3 nucleotides are TGTGCCAGCGAGCGGGGTCCCACAGATACGCAGTATTTT. Translation: CASERGPTDTQYF.

V is TRBV7-3 and J is TRBJ2-3, with 7 bases lining up with TRBD1. This CDR3 comprises 14 residues. V dropped 5 bases and J dropped 3; count of bases not matched to a gene: 5. Germline V gene data show CDR1 as SGHTA and CDR2 as FQGTGA. CDR3 coding DNA: TGTGCCAGCAGCCCGGGACAGAGAACAGATACGCAGTATTTT. It is translated as CASSPGQRTDTQYF.

The rearrangement links TRBV7-2 to TRBJ1-2, with 7 positions matching TRBD1. Looked up from germline, CDR1 is SGHTA and CDR2 is FQGNSA. The CDR3 length is 14 residues. The V and J ends lost 5 bases and 1 base, in that order; junction bases with no gene match: 4. DNA for the CDR3: TGTGCCAGCAGCCGGGACAGTTTTAACTATGGCTACACCTTC. Amino acids: CASSRDSFNYGYTF.

The chain links TRBV10-3 to TRBJ1-1; D not resolved. V lost 4 bases and J lost 7, with 13 bases in between. Per germline, CDR1 ENHRY and CDR2 SYGVKD. The length of the CDR3 is 13 residues. As DNA, the CDR3 is TGTGCCATCAGTGCCCGGGCGGATGGTGAAGCTTTCTTT. It encodes CAISARADGEAFF.

This rearrangement joins TRBV13 to TRBJ2-7; 9 nucleotides match TRBD2. This CDR3 has 14 residues. V lost 3 bases to trimming and J lost 3 bases; unmatched junction nucleotides: 3. Germline-derived CDR1 and CDR2 are PRHDT and FYEKMQ (reference sequence). CDR3 bases: TGTGCCAGCAGCTTGCGGGAGGGCCGCTACGAGCAGTACTTC. This encodes CASSLREGRYEQYF.

This chain connects TRBV12-3 or TRBV12-4 to TRBJ1-1; no clear D gene. CDR3 length: 13 amino acids. Trimming took 8 bases from V and 3 from J, leaving 13 bases between them. CDR3 protein: CASPRVVDTEAFF. The CDR3 DNA sequence: TGTGCCAGCCCCCGGGTGGTCGACACTGAAGCTTTCTTT.

V and J are TRBV10-2 and TRBJ1-6; 9 bases line up with TRBD1. The CDR3 runs 14 residues. Germline values: CDR1 WSHSY, CDR2 SAAADI. V was clipped by 7 bases and J by 9 bases; unmatched bases: 7. CDR3: CASTPQGARSPLHF. The CDR3, as DNA: TGCGCCAGCACCCCACAGGGGGCACGTTCACCCCTCCACTTT.

The chain links TRBV18 to TRBJ2-7; TRBD1 matches at 10 bases. This CDR3 has 14 amino acids. Per the germline V gene, CDR1 is KGHSH and CDR2 is LQKENI. The ends lost 6 bases at V and 6 bases at J; junction bases unmatched: 8. CDR3 sequence (DNA): TGTGCCAGCTCTGCCCGGGACAGGGGATCCGAGCAGTACTTC. Amino acid sequence: CASSARDRGSEQYF.

This chain links TRBV12-3 or TRBV12-4 with TRBJ1-4; weak D call: TRBD1 (6 bases). Deletions cut 8 bases from V and 8 bases from J, with 9 bases between. This CDR3 spans 11 amino acids. The CDR3 DNA reads TGTGCCAGCCGCAGGGGAGAAAAACTGTTTTTT. Amino acids: CASRRGEKLFF.

The chain uses TRBV10-3 and TRBJ2-7, with TRBD1 matching 11 bases. Unmatched junction bases numbered 6, after V lost 6 bases and J lost 2 bases. Germline V gene lookup returns CDR1 ENHRY and CDR2 SYGVKD. This CDR3 region has 15 residues. The CDR3 bases are TGTGCCATCAGCCTGGGACAGGGGGTCGCCTACGAGCAGTACTTC. It specifies CAISLGQGVAYEQYF.

V is TRBV2 and J is TRBJ1-2, with 8 bases that match TRBD1. CDR1 and CDR2 (germline): SNHLY, FYNNEI. This CDR3 comprises 15 residues. V shed 4 bases and J 7 bases; nucleotides not matched to a gene: 11. CDR3 sequence reads: CASSAGGAGSSGYTF. CDR3 coding DNA: TGTGCCAGCAGTGCAGGGGGCGCAGGTTCCTCTGGCTACACCTTC.

The chain employs TRBV2 and TRBJ1-3; no definite D call. Germline V gene lookup returns CDR1 SNHLY and CDR2 FYNNEI. Trimming stripped 0 bases from V and 0 bases from J, with 15 bases between. This CDR3 region has 18 residues. The CDR3 nucleotides read TGTGCCAGCAGTGAAGCGCCCGGCGGTCCCCTCTCTGGAAACACCATATATTTT. This encodes CASSEAPGGPLSGNTIYF.

The chain joins TRBV20-1 to TRBJ1-1; D unclear. CDR3 length: 11 amino acids. Trimming shortened V by 6 bases and J by 5 bases, and 10 bases separated the two germline ends. CDR1 is DFQATT, CDR2 SNEGSKA, per germline (reference sequence). CDR3 nucleotide sequence: TGCAGTGCGGCCAAGGTGACTGAAGCTTTCTTT. Amino acid sequence: CSAAKVTEAFF.

The CDR3 region has the DNA TGTGCCAGCAGCGTCACCGGGACTAGTAACACCGGGGAGCTGTTTTTT. It translates to CASSVTGTSNTGELFF. V usage is TRBV9 and J usage is TRBJ2-2; the match to TRBD2 covers 8 bases. The CDR3 is made up of 16 amino acids. CDR1 and CDR2 from the germline V gene are SGDLS and YYNGEE. J gave up 2 bases and V 2 bases, and 5 bases lay outside the gene matches.

This sequence joins TRBV12-3 or TRBV12-4 and TRBJ2-5, with 7 bases identical to TRBD1. The CDR3 has 13 residues. V lost 6 bases, J lost 5 bases, and 6 bases stayed unmatched. CDR3 amino acids: CASSRDSRETQYF. DNA of the CDR3: TGTGCCAGCAGCCGGGACAGTCGGGAGACCCAGTACTTC.

This clone was detected only once. V gene TRBV28 combines with J gene TRBJ2-7; TRBD2 is a possible D gene (5 bases). The CDR3 runs 12 residues. CDR1 and CDR2 from the germline V gene are MDHEN and SYDVKM. V lost 6 bases, J lost 7 bases, and 13 bases lay in between. CDR3 in amino acids: CASSPETGEQYF. The CDR3 DNA follows: TGTGCCAGCAGCCCCGAGACGGGGGAGCAGTACTTC.

The CDR3 nucleotides are TGCAGCGTGACAGTAATGAGCGAGCAGTACTTC. Amino acid sequence: CSVTVMSEQYF. The chain employs TRBV29-1 and TRBJ2-7, with D perhaps TRBD1 (5 bases). Trimming cost V 6 bases and J 6 bases, with 12 bases left between them. The CDR3 covers 11 residues. CDR1 SQVTM and CDR2 ANQGSEA come from the germline V gene.

The chain carries TRBV10-3 and TRBJ1-5; D remains ambiguous. The germline V gene has CDR1 ENHRY and CDR2 SYGVKD. Between the trimmed V and J ends, which lost 8 bases and 1 base, there was a span of 12 bases. The CDR3 consists of 14 residues. The CDR3 nucleotides are TGTGCCATCGGTCTAAGTAGCAGCAATCAGCCCCAGCATTTT. Its translation is CAIGLSSSNQPQHF.

The gene calls are TRBV27 and TRBJ2-7, with 10 bases matching TRBD1. CDR3 length equals 16 residues. Germline V gene lookup returns CDR1 MNHEY and CDR2 SMNVEV (reference sequence). With 2 bases clipped from V and 3 bases from J, the junction kept 7 bases outside the gene matches. The chain's CDR3 is CASSLIGTGVFYEQYF. The CDR3 DNA follows: TGTGCCAGCAGTTTAATCGGGACAGGGGTCTTCTACGAGCAGTACTTC.

J is TRBJ2-3 and V is TRBV14, with unresolved D. Per the germline V gene, CDR1 is SGHDN and CDR2 is FVKESK. This CDR3 is built from 13 residues. Deletions cut 4 bases from V and 4 bases from J, with 9 bases between. Here the CDR3 DNA reads TGTGCCAGCAGCCCCGCCGGCGCAGATACGCAGTATTTT. This encodes CASSPAGADTQYF.

Concerning this clone: The DNA is left out, because the CDR3 cannot be placed on it with certainty; the CDR3 is given as TCRdb lists it. The rearrangement joins TRBV28 to TRBJ2-7. The germline V gene has CDR1 MDHEN and CDR2 SYDVKM. The CDR3 adds up to 14 amino acids, both ends counted. CDR3: CASSFRARLREQYF.

The chain combines TRBV5-1 with TRBJ2-2, with a possible D match to TRBD1 (5 bases). The CDR3 consists of 14 residues. The V gene lost 7 bases and the J gene lost 5 bases, with 15 bases spanning the gap. Germline loops: CDR1 SGHRS, CDR2 YFSETQ. The CDR3 here is CASLRQAGTGELFF. In DNA, the CDR3 is TGCGCCAGCCTCAGGCAGGCAGGGACCGGGGAGCTGTTTTTT.

The J gene is TRBJ2-2, the V gene TRBV7-9; D is tentatively TRBD1 or TRBD2 (5 bases each). V dropped 5 bases and J dropped 5 bases, with 24 bases sitting between them. Germline V gene lookup returns CDR1 SEHNR and CDR2 FQNEAQ (reference sequence). The CDR3 sequence is 18 residues long. CDR3 in DNA: TGTGCCAGCAGCCCAACTTTCCGGGACCCAAGGGGAACCGGGGAGCTGTTTTTT. Translating it yields CASSPTFRDPRGTGELFF.

The genes are TRBV4-1 and TRBJ1-5, with D unresolved. V was shortened by 1 base and J by 2 bases, with 9 bases between the two germline ends. Per germline, CDR1 MGHRA and CDR2 YSYEKL. This CDR3 has 15 amino acids. CDR3 loop: CASSQAWPGNQPQHF. CDR3 DNA: TGCGCCAGCAGCCAAGCCTGGCCGGGCAATCAGCCCCAGCATTTT.

The chain links TRBV30 to TRBJ1-2, with no clear D. Germline assignment: CDR1 GTSNPN and CDR2 SVGIG (reference sequence). The V end was cut by 3 bases, the J end by 7 bases, with 12 bases between. This CDR3 has 12 amino acids. This CDR3 reads CAWRWTLAGYTF. CDR3 nucleotide sequence: TGTGCCTGGAGGTGGACGCTAGCTGGCTACACCTTC.